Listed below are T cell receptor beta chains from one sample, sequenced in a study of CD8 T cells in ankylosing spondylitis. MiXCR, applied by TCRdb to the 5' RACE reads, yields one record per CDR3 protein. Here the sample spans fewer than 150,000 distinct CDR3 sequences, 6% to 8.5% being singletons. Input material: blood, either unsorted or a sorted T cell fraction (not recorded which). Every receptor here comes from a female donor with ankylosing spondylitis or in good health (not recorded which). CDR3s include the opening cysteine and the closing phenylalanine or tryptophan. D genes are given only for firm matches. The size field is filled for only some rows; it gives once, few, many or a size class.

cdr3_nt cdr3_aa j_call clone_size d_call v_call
TGTGCTAGCAGCTTAGGACTCCCGGGAGAGACCCAGTACTTC CASSLGLPGETQYF TRBJ2-5 few NA TRBV7-7
TGTGCCAGCAGTTACGGTGAAGGGGACACTGAAGCTTTCTTT CASSYGEGDTEAFF TRBJ1-1 many NA TRBV6-5
TGTGCCAGCAGCTTAGGAGGACAGGGAAACCAGCCCCAGCATTTT CASSLGGQGNQPQHF TRBJ1-5 many TRBD1 TRBV7-2
TGTGCCAGCAGCCCGAAGGGGGTTAGGAAGAACACTGAAGCTTTCTTT CASSPKGVRKNTEAFF TRBJ1-1 many NA TRBV12-3/TRBV12-4
TGTGCCAGCAGCTCCTCCGGGACAGAAGAGACCCAGTACTTC CASSSSGTEETQYF TRBJ2-5 many TRBD1 TRBV7-2
TGCGCCAGCAGCTTAAGCACAGATACGCAGTATTTT CASSLSTDTQYF TRBJ2-3 many NA TRBV5-1
TGTGCCAGCAGTGATCTATCCTACGAGCAGTACTTC CASSDLSYEQYF TRBJ2-7 NA NA TRBV2
TGTGCCAGCAGCCAAGAACCGGGGAGCGGAAACACCATATATTTT CASSQEPGSGNTIYF TRBJ1-3 many NA TRBV7-2
TGCGCCAGCAGCCCCCCCGACCGCGCTAACTATGGCTACACCTTC CASSPPDRANYGYTF TRBJ1-2 many NA TRBV4-1
TGTGCCAGCAGTCTAAGGGGTACCGGCGAGCAGTACTTC CASSLRGTGEQYF TRBJ2-7 many NA TRBV5-6
TGCAGCGGACGGGGCACGGGGACTGAAGCTTTCTTT CSGRGTGTEAFF TRBJ1-1 NA NA TRBV29-1